A selection of T cell receptor beta chains follows, all from one sample in a study of T cells in localized non-small cell lung cancer. TCRdb's table, derived via immunoSEQ multiplex PCR, lists solely in-frame clones and lacks some. There are about 35,000 clones in the sample; about 90% occur only once, and around 4.5% lies in the top ten. Sequences were derived from peripheral blood, sampled before any cancer treatment. The receptors shown here come from a man aged 40 to 70 with stage I lung adenocarcinoma. Both conserved end residues are part of each CDR3. A D gene is named only where the DNA matches it firmly. Only part of the rows carry a size: once, few, many, or a class if the clone is expanded.

D gene: -
V gene: TRBV2
J gene: TRBJ2-6
clone size: once
CDR3 DNA: TGTGCCAGCAGTGAAGAAGGGTTCGGGGCCAACGTCCTGACTTTC
CDR3 protein: CASSEEGFGANVLTF

D gene: -
V gene: TRBV25-1
J gene: TRBJ2-1
clone size: -
CDR3 DNA: TGTGCCACCCGGGCCGCCAATAATTACAATGAGCAGTTCTTC
CDR3 protein: CATRAANNYNEQFF

D gene: TRBD2
V gene: TRBV5-4
J gene: TRBJ2-5
clone size: -
CDR3 DNA: TGTGCCAGCAGCCCCGGGACTAGCGGCCAAGAGACCCAGTACTTC
CDR3 protein: CASSPGTSGQETQYF

D gene: -
V gene: TRBV6-1
J gene: TRBJ1-1
clone size: -
CDR3 DNA: TGTGCCAGCAGTGAATGGCGGGCTGGGACTGAAGCTTTCTTT
CDR3 protein: CASSEWRAGTEAFF

D gene: -
V gene: TRBV5-4
J gene: TRBJ1-1
clone size: -
CDR3 DNA: TGTGCCAGCAGCCCGAAGGGGCTGACGAACACTGAAGCTTTCTTT
CDR3 protein: CASSPKGLTNTEAFF

D gene: -
V gene: TRBV5-4
J gene: TRBJ1-2
clone size: -
CDR3 DNA: TGTGCCAGCAGCTTGGTGGCAGGACGCTCTAACTATGGCTACACCTTC
CDR3 protein: CASSLVAGRSNYGYTF

D gene: -
V gene: TRBV4-2
J gene: TRBJ1-1
clone size: -
CDR3 DNA: TGTGCCAGCAGCCAGGGGGTGCTGTTGGGGAACCGAACTGAAGCTTTCTTT
CDR3 protein: CASSQGVLLGNRTEAFF

D gene: -
V gene: TRBV10-2
J gene: TRBJ2-7
clone size: once
CDR3 DNA: TGCGCCAGCAGTGAGGCGGGACCAAAGCAGTACTTC
CDR3 protein: CASSEAGPKQYF

D gene: -
V gene: TRBV2
J gene: TRBJ1-1
clone size: -
CDR3 DNA: TGTGCCAGCCCTTCCCGCCCATTGGTGACAGGATCTGAAGCTTTCTTT
CDR3 protein: CASPSRPLVTGSEAFF

D gene: -
V gene: TRBV10-3
J gene: TRBJ1-1
clone size: -
CDR3 DNA: TGTGCCATCAAGGGGGGGGACGCTGAAGCTTTCTTT
CDR3 protein: CAIKGGDAEAFF

D gene: -
V gene: TRBV7-2
J gene: TRBJ2-3
clone size: -
CDR3 DNA: TGTGCCAGCAGCCGGGGGGCGCTCAGAGGCCTCACAGATACGCAGTATTTT
CDR3 protein: CASSRGALRGLTDTQYF

D gene: -
V gene: TRBV6-5
J gene: TRBJ2-2
clone size: -
CDR3 DNA: TGTGCCAGCAGTTACTACGGGGAGCTGTTTTTT
CDR3 protein: CASSYYGELFF

D gene: -
V gene: TRBV6-1
J gene: TRBJ1-2
clone size: -
CDR3 DNA: TGTGCCAGCGCGGTGGGGTGGGTTTCTAACTATGGCTACACCTTC
CDR3 protein: CASAVGWVSNYGYTF

D gene: -
V gene: TRBV30
J gene: TRBJ2-7
clone size: -
CDR3 DNA: TGTGCCTGGGGCAGGGCGGGGTCCTACGAGCAGTACTTC
CDR3 protein: CAWGRAGSYEQYF

D gene: TRBD1
V gene: TRBV12-5
J gene: TRBJ1-1
clone size: -
CDR3 DNA: TGTGCTAGTGGTTTGGCCTCCGGGACAGGGGGCACTGAAGCTTTCTTT
CDR3 protein: CASGLASGTGGTEAFF

D gene: -
V gene: TRBV9
J gene: TRBJ1-6
clone size: -
CDR3 DNA: TGTGCCAGCAGCCTAGGGGGGGCTGATAATTCACCCCTCCACTTT
CDR3 protein: CASSLGGADNSPLHF

D gene: -
V gene: TRBV23-1
J gene: TRBJ2-7
clone size: -
CDR3 DNA: TGCGCCAGCAGTCAATCGGGACCTCCGCGAACCTACGAGCAGTACTTC
CDR3 protein: CASSQSGPPRTYEQYF

D gene: TRBD1
V gene: TRBV9
J gene: TRBJ2-7
clone size: once
CDR3 DNA: TGTGCCAGCTCCGCGGGACAGGGGCCCTACGAGCAGTACTTC
CDR3 protein: CASSAGQGPYEQYF

D gene: TRBD1
V gene: TRBV10-3
J gene: TRBJ2-2
clone size: -
CDR3 DNA: TGTGCCACTATAAGGGACAGCAACACCGGGGAGCTGTTTTTT
CDR3 protein: CATIRDSNTGELFF

D gene: -
V gene: TRBV6-5
J gene: TRBJ1-4
clone size: -
CDR3 DNA: TGTGCCAGCAGCCCGACTATAGCTAGTGAAAAACTGTTTTTT
CDR3 protein: CASSPTIASEKLFF

D gene: -
V gene: TRBV5-6
J gene: TRBJ2-5
clone size: -
CDR3 DNA: TGTGCCAGCAGCTCCGGATTTTTCGGAGGAGAGACCCAGTACTTC
CDR3 protein: CASSSGFFGGETQYF

D gene: TRBD1
V gene: TRBV30
J gene: TRBJ1-2
clone size: -
CDR3 DNA: TGTGCCTGGATGACCGGTCGGGACAGGGGCTATGGCTACACCTTC
CDR3 protein: CAWMTGRDRGYGYTF

D gene: -
V gene: TRBV9
J gene: TRBJ1-1
clone size: -
CDR3 DNA: TGTGCCAGCAGCCACCCAAACGGCATGAACACTGAAGCTTTCTTT
CDR3 protein: CASSHPNGMNTEAFF

D gene: -
V gene: TRBV29-1
J gene: TRBJ1-1
clone size: -
CDR3 DNA: TGCAGCGTTCTTCAGTCAACTGAAGCTTTCTTT
CDR3 protein: CSVLQSTEAFF

D gene: -
V gene: TRBV6-5
J gene: TRBJ1-2
clone size: -
CDR3 DNA: TGTGCCAGCATGGAGTATACGTATGGCTACACCTTC
CDR3 protein: CASMEYTYGYTF

D gene: -
V gene: TRBV5-8
J gene: TRBJ1-1
clone size: once
CDR3 DNA: TGTGCCAGCAGCTTGGAAACAGGAAGCCGGACTGAAGCTTTCTTT
CDR3 protein: CASSLETGSRTEAFF

D gene: -
V gene: TRBV6-6
J gene: TRBJ1-1
clone size: once
CDR3 DNA: TGTGCCAGCAGTTACTCCGGACAGCCTAACACTGAAGCTTTCTTT
CDR3 protein: CASSYSGQPNTEAFF

D gene: -
V gene: TRBV2
J gene: TRBJ2-1
clone size: once
CDR3 DNA: TGTGCCAGCAGTGAAGGCAGTAACAATGAGCAGTTCTTC
CDR3 protein: CASSEGSNNEQFF

D gene: TRBD2
V gene: TRBV6-1
J gene: TRBJ2-2
clone size: -
CDR3 DNA: TGTGCCAGCAGGGGGGGGACTGGTGAAACCGGGGAGCTGTTTTTT
CDR3 protein: CASRGGTGETGELFF

D gene: -
V gene: TRBV20-1
J gene: TRBJ1-2
clone size: -
CDR3 DNA: TGCAGTGCTAGGGACCGCTATGGCTACACCTTC
CDR3 protein: CSARDRYGYTF

D gene: -
V gene: TRBV7-7
J gene: TRBJ2-7
clone size: -
CDR3 DNA: TGTGCTAGCAGCTTAGGCAGATCCTACGAGCAGTACTTC
CDR3 protein: CASSLGRSYEQYF

D gene: TRBD1
V gene: TRBV5-1
J gene: TRBJ2-7
clone size: -
CDR3 DNA: TGCGCCAGCAGCTTGGGGTCCTGGGACAGCGGCTACGAGCAGTACTTC
CDR3 protein: CASSLGSWDSGYEQYF

D gene: TRBD1
V gene: TRBV7-7
J gene: TRBJ2-1
clone size: once
CDR3 DNA: TGTGCCAGCAGCCCAGGGGGAACGGGGGAGCAGTTCTTC
CDR3 protein: CASSPGGTGEQFF

D gene: -
V gene: TRBV7-8
J gene: TRBJ2-2
clone size: -
CDR3 DNA: TGTGCCAGCAGCTCCACACCCGGGGAGCTGTTTTTT
CDR3 protein: CASSSTPGELFF

D gene: -
V gene: TRBV13
J gene: TRBJ2-4
clone size: -
CDR3 DNA: TGTGCCAGCAGCCGGTTTGGTGCCAAAAACATTCAGTACTTC
CDR3 protein: CASSRFGAKNIQYF

D gene: TRBD1
V gene: TRBV19
J gene: TRBJ2-1
clone size: -
CDR3 DNA: TGTGCCAGTAGCCGACAGGGGAACTCCTACAATGAGCAGTTCTTC
CDR3 protein: CASSRQGNSYNEQFF

D gene: -
V gene: TRBV6-1
J gene: TRBJ1-4
clone size: few
CDR3 DNA: TGTGCCAGCAGCGAACAATACAGGTCAACTAATGAAAAACTGTTTTTT
CDR3 protein: CASSEQYRSTNEKLFF

D gene: -
V gene: TRBV6-5
J gene: TRBJ2-7
clone size: few
CDR3 DNA: TGTGCCAGCAGTTACCGACAGGTCCGCTCCTACGAGCAGTACTTC
CDR3 protein: CASSYRQVRSYEQYF

D gene: TRBD1
V gene: TRBV29-1
J gene: TRBJ2-3
clone size: once
CDR3 DNA: TGCAGCGTGGACAGGGCAGATACGCAGTATTTT
CDR3 protein: CSVDRADTQYF

D gene: TRBD2
V gene: TRBV2
J gene: TRBJ2-5
clone size: -
CDR3 DNA: TGTGCCAGCAGTGAAGCCGGGGGGGGAGAGACCCAGTACTTC
CDR3 protein: CASSEAGGGETQYF

D gene: -
V gene: TRBV5-6
J gene: TRBJ1-5
clone size: once
CDR3 DNA: TGTGCCAGCAGCTTGGGAGGGGGTAGTCAGCCCCAGCATTTT
CDR3 protein: CASSLGGGSQPQHF

D gene: -
V gene: TRBV7-9
J gene: TRBJ1-2
clone size: -
CDR3 DNA: TGTGCCAGCAGCAGCCGGGACGACTATGGCTACACCTTC
CDR3 protein: CASSSRDDYGYTF

D gene: -
V gene: TRBV27
J gene: TRBJ1-4
clone size: -
CDR3 DNA: TGTGCCAGCAGAGCTCGGGGGGGAACTAATGAAAAACTGTTTTTT
CDR3 protein: CASRARGGTNEKLFF

D gene: -
V gene: TRBV15
J gene: TRBJ2-7
clone size: -
CDR3 DNA: TGTGCCACCAGCAGGGCCACGACCTACGAGCAGTACTTC
CDR3 protein: CATSRATTYEQYF

D gene: -
V gene: TRBV7-9
J gene: TRBJ2-2
clone size: once
CDR3 DNA: TGTGCCAGCAGCTTAGCGGGGGCCGGGGAGCTGTTTTTT
CDR3 protein: CASSLAGAGELFF

D gene: -
V gene: TRBV6-5
J gene: TRBJ1-3
clone size: -
CDR3 DNA: TGTGCCAGCAGATCCAGGGAGAACTCTGGAAACACCATATATTTT
CDR3 protein: CASRSRENSGNTIYF

D gene: -
V gene: TRBV7-2
J gene: TRBJ2-7
clone size: -
CDR3 DNA: TGTGCCAGCAGCTTAGCTTGGGGGGAAAGCTCCTACGAGCAGTACTTC
CDR3 protein: CASSLAWGESSYEQYF

D gene: -
V gene: TRBV2
J gene: TRBJ1-2
clone size: -
CDR3 DNA: TGTGCCAGCAGTGTGGGAAACTATGGCTACACCTTC
CDR3 protein: CASSVGNYGYTF

D gene: -
V gene: TRBV6-5
J gene: TRBJ1-1
clone size: -
CDR3 DNA: TGTGCCAGCAGTTACCGGGGCTTGGTTACTGAAGCTTTCTTT
CDR3 protein: CASSYRGLVTEAFF

D gene: -
V gene: TRBV7-3
J gene: TRBJ1-5
clone size: -
CDR3 DNA: TGTGCCAGCATCCGACAACGACAGGTTGGTCAGCCCCAGCATTTT
CDR3 protein: CASIRQRQVGQPQHF

D gene: -
V gene: TRBV5-1
J gene: TRBJ2-7
clone size: -
CDR3 DNA: TGCGCCAGCAGCCACGACAGCCCTTCCTACGAGCAGTACTTC
CDR3 protein: CASSHDSPSYEQYF

D gene: -
V gene: TRBV30
J gene: TRBJ2-5
clone size: -
CDR3 DNA: TGTGCCTGGAGTGGGGGCAGGGGACAAGAGACCCAGTACTTC
CDR3 protein: CAWSGGRGQETQYF

D gene: TRBD1
V gene: TRBV18
J gene: TRBJ2-5
clone size: -
CDR3 DNA: TGTGCCAGCTCACCTGCACAGGGGGGAGCGGAGACCCAGTACTTC
CDR3 protein: CASSPAQGGAETQYF